The rows below give T cell receptor beta chains drawn from one sample of a study of Graves' ophthalmopathy and Graves' hyperthyroidism. MiXCR, applied by TCRdb to the multiplex PCR reads, yields one record per CDR3 protein. The top ten clones hold less than 55% of a sample with 650,000 to 900,000 distinct CDR3 sequences, roughly two fifths of them seen once. Material for sequencing was peripheral blood. These receptors were collected from an adult man with Graves' ophthalmopathy. The CDR3 runs from the conserved cysteine through the conserved F or W. Each record gives: V gene, clone size, J gene, D gene, CDR3 protein, CDR3 DNA. D genes are given only for firm matches. Not every row has a clone size; where given, it reads once, few, many or a size class.

>TRBV19|many|TRBJ1-1|.
CASSPRQMNTEAFF
TGTGCCAGTAGTCCCCGACAGATGAACACTGAAGCTTTCTTT
>TRBV7-2|.|TRBJ2-1|.
CASSLSTRGEQFF
TGTGCCAGCAGCTTGAGCACCCGGGGTGAGCAGTTCTTC
>TRBV10-3|many|TRBJ1-1|.
CATLGGRDDIEAFF
TGTGCCACCTTAGGAGGACGGGACGATATTGAAGCTTTCTTT
>TRBV29-1|once|TRBJ2-7|TRBD1
CSASGTGGREQYF
TGCAGCGCCTCCGGGACAGGGGGGAGGGAGCAGTACTTC
>TRBV6-4|few|TRBJ2-7|.
CASSRDFPSYEQYF
TGTGCCAGCAGCAGGGATTTTCCTTCCTACGAGCAGTACTTC
>TRBV5-5|.|TRBJ1-6|TRBD1
CASSGRDRESPLHF
TGTGCCAGCAGCGGCCGGGACAGGGAATCACCCCTCCACTTT
>TRBV6-6|.|TRBJ2-7|.
CASSYWPRDSGYEQHF
TGTGCCAGCAGTTACTGGCCTCGGGACTCTGGCTACGAGCAGCACTTC
>TRBV7-2|.|TRBJ2-5|.
CASSSPAGLQETQYF
TGTGCCAGCAGTTCTCCGGCGGGCCTTCAAGAGACCCAGTACTTC
>TRBV19|many|TRBJ1-5|TRBD1
CASSPRTGWQPQHF
TGTGCCAGTAGTCCCCGGACAGGTTGGCAGCCCCAGCATTTT
>TRBV15|.|TRBJ1-2|.
CATSSQDSYGYTF
TGTGCCACCAGCAGCCAGGACAGCTATGGCTACACCTTC
>TRBV5-1|.|TRBJ1-4|.
CASSLGDTNEKLFF
TGCGCCAGCAGCTTAGGAGATACTAATGAAAAACTGTTTTTT
>TRBV5-1|.|TRBJ2-5|TRBD1
CASSAGTGAETQYF
TGCGCCAGCAGCGCCGGGACAGGGGCAGAGACCCAGTACTTC
>TRBV5-4|few|TRBJ2-5|.
CASSYRGAEGETQYF
TGTGCCAGCAGCTACCGAGGGGCCGAGGGAGAGACCCAGTACTTC
>TRBV7-8|many|TRBJ1-3|.
CASSLAAGRNTIYF
TGTGCCAGCAGCTTAGCTGCAGGAAGGAACACCATATATTTT
>TRBV7-9|.|TRBJ2-5|.
CASSQFGGGGYQETQYF
TGTGCCAGCAGCCAATTTGGAGGAGGGGGATACCAAGAGACCCAGTACTTC
>TRBV20-1|few|TRBJ2-7|TRBD2
CSARGRLAVYEQYF
TGCAGTGCTAGAGGACGACTAGCGGTCTACGAGCAGTACTTC
>TRBV5-6|.|TRBJ1-2|TRBD1
CASSLEGAGGYYGYTF
TGTGCCAGCAGCTTAGAGGGGGCAGGGGGTTACTATGGCTACACCTTC
>TRBV29-1|many|TRBJ1-1|TRBD1
CSVRSTTGGSNTEAFF
TGCAGCGTTCGGTCCACAACAGGGGGCTCAAACACTGAAGCTTTCTTT
>TRBV7-9|.|TRBJ1-1|.
CASSLAILGDPATEAFF
TGTGCCAGCAGCTTAGCCATCCTGGGGGATCCGGCCACTGAAGCTTTCTTT
>TRBV7-8|.|TRBJ2-3|.
CASSLWRGLADTQYF
TGTGCCAGCAGCTTATGGAGGGGGCTCGCAGATACGCAGTATTTT
>TRBV10-3|.|TRBJ1-2|TRBD1
CASSPGQGIGYTF
TGTGCCAGCAGTCCGGGACAGGGAATTGGCTACACCTTC
>TRBV12-3/TRBV12-4|many|TRBJ1-2|.
CASARANYGYTF
TGTGCCAGCGCGAGGGCTAACTATGGCTACACCTTC